This T cell receptor beta chain comes out of a study of human T cells and chemical hapten exposure. General study points: Because all patients had alopecia, their immune responses might differ from healthy ones.

On this clonotype itself: The antigen remains undetermined.

TCRdb independently ran MiXCR on the RACE reads; one entry per CDR3 protein. The data contain some 84,000 distinct CDR3 sequences, around 7.9% of them singletons. Time point indicated: pre-sensitization, week 0. This sample's treatment: therapeutic diphenylcyclopropenone sensitization with weekly scalp DPC. This CDR3 spans 16 amino acids. V lost 6 bases, J lost 2 bases, and 20 bases lay in between. Germline CDR1 MNHEY, CDR2 SVGAGI. This chain links TRBV6-5 with TRBJ2-7; D call uncertain. The sequenced sample was whole blood, obtained in connection with sensitization to the hapten diphenylcyclopropenone (DPC). The origin of this receptor is a man aged 40-49 years with alopecia areata. Some clones in this sample may be carry-over from other donors' samples. CDR3 protein: CASSQPLRRNPYEQYF. In DNA, the CDR3 is TGTGCCAGCAGCCAACCCCTGCGGCGGAACCCCTACGAGCAGTACTTC.